Shown below are 24 T cell receptor beta chains from a single sample sequenced in a study of T-cell memory formation after mild COVID-19. TCRdb processed the 5' RACE reads anew with MiXCR; each CDR3 protein has one entry. The repertoire holds under 250,000 distinct CDR3 sequences, approximately 15% seen once, with 2.1% in the top ten. Sequenced sample: PBMCs or a T cell subset sorted from them (not recorded which). The receptor source for this set is an adult woman who had mild COVID-19 (a few samples of this study predate the infection). Cell type and time point are not known.

The CDR3 region has the DNA TGTGCCAGCAGCGACAGGGGCGCTAATGAAAAACTGTTTTTT. Protein sequence: CASSDRGANEKLFF. The genes are TRBV25-1 and TRBJ1-4; 8 bases map to TRBD1. CDR3 length equals 14 residues. CDR1 is MGHDK and CDR2 is SYGVNS in the germline V gene. J lost 3 bases, V lost 6 bases, and 3 bases had no gene match.

The chain links TRBV24-1 to TRBJ2-3, with D possibly matching TRBD2 (6 bases). Germline V gives CDR1 KGHDR, CDR2 SFDVKD. Trimming removed 7 bases at V and 2 bases at J, with 9 bases between. This CDR3 region has 13 residues. CDR3 DNA sequence: TGTGCCACCAGGCGGGGAGTCACAGATACGCAGTATTTT. It translates to CATRRGVTDTQYF.

The V call is TRBV12-3 or TRBV12-4, the J call TRBJ2-3; D might be TRBD1 or TRBD2, each matching 5 bases. V lost 8 bases and J 8 bases, leaving 17 bases between the germline ends. The CDR3 is 13 amino acids. The CDR3 is CASSWGSWGTQYF. DNA for the CDR3: TGTGCCAGCTCGTGGGGGAGCTGGGGTACGCAGTATTTT.

This clonotype was counted between two and nine times. V usage is TRBV21-1 and J usage is TRBJ2-3; the DNA was not compared with TRBD2, the D call given in the table. TRBV21-1 is deemed a pseudogene. This CDR3 has 17 amino acids. The CDR3 nucleotides read TGTGCCAGCAGCAAAGTGGGAAGCGGGGGGAGCACAGATACGCAGTATTTT. It codes for CASSKVGSGGSTDTQYF.

V is TRBV12-3 or TRBV12-4 and J is TRBJ1-2; 9 positions match TRBD1. Germline trimming cut 6 bases from V and 6 bases from J; bases unmatched to any gene: 8. The length of the CDR3 is 14 residues. The CDR3 sequence: CASSLTGTGHGYTF. The CDR3 nucleotides read TGTGCCAGCAGCCTTACAGGGACAGGGCATGGCTACACCTTC.

This clonotype turned up a few times. DNA for the CDR3: TGCGCCAGCAGCCGACTAGCGGGGGTAACAGATACGCAGTATTTT. Translated, it gives CASSRLAGVTDTQYF. The chain carries TRBV4-1 and TRBJ2-3, with 12 nucleotides matching TRBD2. The CDR3 covers 15 residues. With V trimmed by 4 bases and J by 3 bases, 2 bases remained unmatched. Germline V gives CDR1 MGHRA, CDR2 YSYEKL.

The chain links TRBV12-3 or TRBV12-4 to TRBJ2-4; 7 nucleotides line up with TRBD2. The V segment lost 6 bases and the J segment 0 bases; nucleotides outside the gene matches: 8. The CDR3 is 16 amino acids. DNA for the CDR3: TGTGCCAGCAGCCCACGGGGGGTTCTAGCCAAAAACATTCAGTACTTC. Its translation: CASSPRGVLAKNIQYF.

This chain's CDR3 is CASSPPTQETQYF. The CDR3 DNA is TGTGCCAGCAGCCCCCCCACCCAAGAGACCCAGTACTTC. This sequence joins TRBV7-9 and TRBJ2-5, with no clear D. The CDR3 loop spans 13 amino acids. Germline V gene sequence: CDR1 SEHNR, CDR2 FQNEAQ (reference sequence). V was pared by 5 bases and J by 1 base, with 8 bases between.

This clonotype was seen a handful of times. The chain links TRBV5-1 to TRBJ2-3, with no clear D. This CDR3 contains 14 residues. V was shortened by 4 bases and J by 2 bases, with 11 bases between the two germline ends. In germline, CDR1 is SGHRS, CDR2 YFSETQ. The CDR3, as DNA: TGCGCCAGCAGCCTTATGGATAACACAGATACGCAGTATTTT. Amino acids: CASSLMDNTDTQYF.

The CDR3 nucleotides are TGTGCCAGCAGCCGAAAGACAGGGCGAGACATGAACACTGAAGCTTTCTTT. This codes for CASSRKTGRDMNTEAFF. The rearrangement joins TRBV4-2 to TRBJ1-1, with TRBD1 identical over 7 bases. Germline values: CDR1 LGHNA, CDR2 YNFKEQ. V lost 4 bases, J lost 0 bases, and 11 bases stayed unmatched. The CDR3 is made up of 17 amino acids.

This clonotype showed up just a few times. The chain couples TRBV12-3 or TRBV12-4 to TRBJ2-3, with D perhaps given as TRBD1 or TRBD2 (5 bases each). This CDR3 spans 15 amino acids. V was trimmed by 6 bases and J by 2 bases, leaving 15 bases between them. The CDR3 bases are TGTGCCAGCAGCTCTCGGACGGGACCCACAGATACGCAGTATTTT. Translating it yields CASSSRTGPTDTQYF.

The CDR3: CASSLGPGQVNTEAFF. CDR3 bases: TGTGCCAGCAGCTTGGGCCCCGGACAGGTGAACACTGAAGCTTTCTTT. The gene calls are TRBV5-5 and TRBJ1-1; 7 bases map to TRBD1. The germline CDR1 and CDR2 sequences are SGHKS and YYEKEE (reference sequence). Losses at the gene ends were 0 bases for V and 0 bases for J; bases not matched to a gene: 5. CDR3 length: 16 amino acids.

This clonotype has a handful of counts. The chain links TRBV12-3 or TRBV12-4 to TRBJ1-5; D is unresolved. Trimming removed 2 bases at V and 6 bases at J, with 11 bases between. This CDR3 has 14 amino acids. The CDR3 spells CASSLNLKVQPQHF. CDR3 sequence (DNA): TGTGCCAGCAGTTTAAATCTAAAGGTTCAGCCCCAGCATTTT.

The chain is built from TRBV2 and TRBJ1-4, with D possibly TRBD1 on 5 matching bases. The V gene's germline CDR1 is SNHLY and CDR2 FYNNEI. There are 14 residues in the CDR3. The ends were cut back, 4 bases at V and 8 bases at J, with 14 bases in the middle. Here the CDR3 DNA reads TGTGCCAGCAGTGCAGGGAGGATTTACGAAAAACTGTTTTTT. Translating gives CASSAGRIYEKLFF.

J is TRBJ2-1 and V is TRBV12-3 or TRBV12-4; no definite D call. The CDR3 is made up of 15 amino acids. The V end was cut by 7 bases, the J end by 6 bases, with 19 bases between. CDR3 in DNA: TGTGCCAGCACCCCTGGGTGGTCGTGGAGCAATGAGCAGTTCTTC. It is translated as CASTPGWSWSNEQFF.

The sample holds a few counts of this clonotype. The V call is TRBV15, the J call TRBJ2-7, with 9 bases identical to TRBD2. Germline V gene lookup returns CDR1 LNHNV and CDR2 YYDKDF (reference sequence). This CDR3 contains 16 residues. J was trimmed by 3 bases and V by 5 bases; bases with no gene match: 11. The CDR3 DNA sequence: TGTGCCACCAGCCGCAGGGGTCTAGCGGGGAGCTACGAGCAGTACTTC. It specifies CATSRRGLAGSYEQYF.

The chain employs TRBV27 and TRBJ1-2; 8 positions agree with TRBD1. V lost 6 bases to trimming and J lost 3 bases; unmatched junction nucleotides: 6. The CDR3 loop spans 14 amino acids. Germline lookup yields CDR1 MNHEY and CDR2 SMNVEV (reference sequence). The CDR3 sequence: CASSRTGGDYGYTF. The CDR3, as DNA: TGTGCCAGCAGCCGTACAGGGGGAGACTATGGCTACACCTTC.

Only a few counts were recorded for this clonotype. The CDR3 region is CASSESRVEQFF. The CDR3 bases are TGTGCCAGCAGTGAATCGAGGGTAGAGCAGTTCTTC. V usage is TRBV2 and J usage is TRBJ2-1, with TRBD2 as a possible D gene (5 bases). The CDR3 runs 12 residues. The germline gives CDR1 SNHLY, CDR2 FYNNEI. With 2 bases removed from V and 10 bases from J, the gap between germline ends came to 9 bases.

Remarks on this clonotype: An end of the junction differs from the germline gene, which may be a read error. The J gene is TRBJ1-1, the V gene TRBV12-3 or TRBV12-4; 8 nucleotides line up with TRBD1. This CDR3 is built from 15 residues. The CDR3 sequence: CASRGGTGANTEAFF. The CDR3 nucleotides are TGTGCCAGCAGGGGGGGGACAGGAGCGAACACTGAGGCTTTCTTT.

There are many counts of this clonotype. The V and J genes are TRBV12-3 or TRBV12-4 and TRBJ2-2; 11 bases line up with TRBD2. The CDR3 extends over 15 amino acids. V shed 6 bases, J shed 4 bases, and the junction held 4 bases outside the gene matches. The CDR3 DNA sequence: TGTGCCAGCAGCCTAGGACTAGCGGGCACCGGGGAGCTGTTTTTT. It translates to CASSLGLAGTGELFF.

This clonotype has only a few counts. CDR3 loop: CASSLIPGEAFF. The CDR3 DNA is TGTGCCAGCAGCTTAATTCCAGGTGAAGCTTTCTTT. The chain uses TRBV7-9 and TRBJ1-1, with D unresolved. Trimming cost V 2 bases and J 7 bases, with 8 bases left between them. The CDR3 contains 12 residues. CDR1 is SEHNR, CDR2 FQNEAQ, per germline (reference sequence). Together with reference TRBV7-9 and TRBJ1-1, the CDR3 gives the full variable domain: DTGVSQNPRHKITKRGQNVTFRCDPISEHNRLYWYRQTLGQGPEFLTYFQNEAQLEKSRLLSDRFSAERPKGSFSTLEIQRTEQGDSAMYLCASSLIPGEAFFGQGTRLTVV.

This clonotype was seen a handful of times. The chain uses TRBV20-1 and TRBJ1-2; D may be TRBD1 (5 bases). Germline assignment: CDR1 DFQATT and CDR2 SNEGSKA (reference sequence). Trimming pared 8 bases from V and 4 bases from J, leaving 17 bases between. The CDR3 loop spans 13 amino acids. The chain's CDR3 is CSSNSGGTYGYTF. The CDR3 region has the DNA TGCAGTTCCAATTCTGGGGGGACCTATGGCTACACCTTC.

This clonotype occurred many times. CDR3 loop: CATSFGGQPQHF. CDR3 nucleotide sequence: TGTGCCACCAGTTTCGGTGGCCAGCCCCAGCATTTT. The genes are TRBV24-1 and TRBJ1-5, with D hard to call. Germline lookup yields CDR1 KGHDR and CDR2 SFDVKD. Trimming took 6 bases from V and 7 from J, leaving 9 bases between them. The CDR3 runs 12 residues.

This clonotype has just a few counts. This chain connects TRBV6-1 to TRBJ1-5, with no clear D. CDR1 and CDR2 (germline): MNHNS, SASEGT. The CDR3 covers 13 residues. The germline V and J ends were trimmed by 7 bases and 5 bases, with 12 bases remaining between them. CDR3 amino acids: CASNEREDQPQHF. The CDR3 region has the DNA TGTGCCAGCAACGAGCGGGAGGATCAGCCCCAGCATTTT.